This T cell receptor (beta chain) derives from a study of blood T cell repertoires in COVID-19. For the study at large: Both acute and convalescent COVID-19 samples were obtained from the United States, Italy and Spain. In each case, the material was cDNA or gDNA derived from T cells, B-cell-depleted T cells, or PBMCs.

Per germline, CDR1 LGHDT and CDR2 YNNKEL (reference sequence). V shed 2 bases and J 3 bases; nucleotides not matched to a gene: 11. The CDR3 extends over 17 amino acids. Authors' methods: From reference gene primer amplification, estimates of nucleated cell counts were derived. Some clones are missing from TCRdb's copy, which holds only in-frame ones; the method was immunoSEQ multiplex PCR. That table gives V, J and clone size, and the DNA gave D and trimming. The sample has 150,000 or so clones, roughly 81% seen once. The J gene is TRBJ1-1, the V gene TRBV3-1 (or the pseudogene TRBV3-2); TRBD1 agrees at 8 bases. The sequence was collected from a woman between 45 and 60 years old with active or convalescent COVID-19. Sequencing was performed on peripheral blood. DNA of the CDR3: TGTGCCAGCAGCCAACTTGACAGGGGCACCATTCACACTGAAGCTTTCTTT. This encodes CASSQLDRGTIHTEAFF.